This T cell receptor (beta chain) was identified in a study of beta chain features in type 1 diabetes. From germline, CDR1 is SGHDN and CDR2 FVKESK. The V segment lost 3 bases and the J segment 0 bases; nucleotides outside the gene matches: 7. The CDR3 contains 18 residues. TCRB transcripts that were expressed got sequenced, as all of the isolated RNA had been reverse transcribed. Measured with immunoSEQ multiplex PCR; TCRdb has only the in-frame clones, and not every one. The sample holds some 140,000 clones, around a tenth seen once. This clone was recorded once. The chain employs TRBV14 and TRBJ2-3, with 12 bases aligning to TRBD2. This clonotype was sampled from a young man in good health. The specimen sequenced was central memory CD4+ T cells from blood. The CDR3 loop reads CASSQARLAGESTDTQYF. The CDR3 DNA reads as TGTGCCAGCAGCCAGGCCCGACTAGCGGGGGAAAGCACAGATACGCAGTATTTT.